These 3 T cell receptor beta chains came from one sample sequenced in a study of cytomegalovirus exposure and HLA in healthy donors. Use of 60 Vbeta and 13 Jbeta primers characterized the PCR. Profiled with immunoSEQ multiplex PCR; TCRdb holds only in-frame clones, not every one. This repertoire shows under 200,000 clones, about 80% found once; its top ten account for 3.5% to 5%. The sample was PBMCs. The receptors come from a woman aged 30 to 39 in good health and CMV-seropositive.

The chain joins TRBV5-1 to TRBJ1-4, with TRBD1 identical over 9 bases. CDR1 is SGHRS and CDR2 is YFSETQ in the germline V gene. The CDR3 covers 15 residues. Trimming removed 4 bases from V and 7 bases from J; junction bases left unmatched: 8. The CDR3 spells CASSTGTGTSEKLFF. DNA for the CDR3: TGCGCCAGCAGCACAGGGACAGGGACCAGTGAAAAACTGTTTTTT.

This rearrangement joins TRBV13 to TRBJ2-7; perhaps TRBD1 as D (6 bases). There are 15 residues in the CDR3. V was clipped by 1 base and J by 1 base, with 11 bases between them. Germline V gene data show CDR1 as PRHDT and CDR2 as FYEKMQ (reference sequence). The CDR3 DNA reads as TGTGCCAGCAGCTTAGAGCAGGGGACATCCTACGAGCAGTACTTC. Translating gives CASSLEQGTSYEQYF. The full variable domain, in which reference TRBV13 and TRBJ2-7 provide the parts outside the CDR3, is AAGVIQSPRHLIKEKRETATLKCYPIPRHDTVYWYQQGPGQDPQFLISFYEKMQSDKGSIPDRFSAQQFSDYHSELNMSSLELGDSALYFCASSLEQGTSYEQYFGPGTRLTVT.

The count of this clone is one. The chain joins TRBV11-2 to TRBJ2-1; 7 bases map to TRBD1. J gave up 0 bases and V 6 bases, and 17 bases lay outside the gene matches. The CDR3 has 19 residues. The germline gives CDR1 SGHAT, CDR2 FQNNGV. The CDR3: CASRQLRTGPRGSYNEQFF. CDR3 nucleotides: TGTGCCAGCAGACAATTACGGACAGGCCCTAGGGGCTCCTACAATGAGCAGTTCTTC. Combining the CDR3 with reference TRBV11-2 and TRBJ2-1 gives the whole variable domain EAGVAQSPRYKIIEKRQSVAFWCNPISGHATLYWYQQILGQGPKLLIQFQNNGVVDDSQLPKDRFSAERLKGVDSTLKIQPAKLEDSAVYLCASRQLRTGPRGSYNEQFFGPGTRLTVL.